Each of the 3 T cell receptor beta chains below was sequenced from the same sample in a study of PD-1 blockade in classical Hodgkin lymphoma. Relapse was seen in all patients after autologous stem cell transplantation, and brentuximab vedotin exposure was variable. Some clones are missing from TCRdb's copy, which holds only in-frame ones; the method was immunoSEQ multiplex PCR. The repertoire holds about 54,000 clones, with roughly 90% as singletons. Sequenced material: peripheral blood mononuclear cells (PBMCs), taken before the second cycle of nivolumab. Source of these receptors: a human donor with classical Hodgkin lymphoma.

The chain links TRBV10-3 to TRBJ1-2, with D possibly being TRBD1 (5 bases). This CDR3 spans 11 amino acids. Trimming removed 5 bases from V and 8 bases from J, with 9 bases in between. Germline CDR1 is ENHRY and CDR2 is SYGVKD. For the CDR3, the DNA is TGTGCCATCAGTTACGGGACCGGCTACACCTTC. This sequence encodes CAISYGTGYTF.

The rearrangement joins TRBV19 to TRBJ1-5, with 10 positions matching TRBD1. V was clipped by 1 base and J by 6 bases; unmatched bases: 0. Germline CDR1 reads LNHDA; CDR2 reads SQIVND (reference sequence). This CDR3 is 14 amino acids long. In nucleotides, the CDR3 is TGTGCCAGTAGTATAGGGGACAGGGGTCAGCCCCAGCATTTT. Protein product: CASSIGDRGQPQHF.

This chain's CDR3 is CASSVGVEEKLFF. The CDR3, as DNA: TGTGCCAGCAGCGTAGGAGTTGAGGAAAAACTGTTTTTT. The rearrangement uses TRBV9 and TRBJ1-4, with D unclear. The CDR3 contains 13 residues. Germline V gives CDR1 SGDLS, CDR2 YYNGEE. Trimming removed 0 bases at V and 8 bases at J, with 8 bases between.